This entry concerns a single TCR beta chain. The entry originates in a study of shared clonotypes between healthy human individuals. Looked up from germline, CDR1 is SNHLY and CDR2 is FYNNEI. This CDR3 contains 15 residues. Between the trimmed V and J ends, which lost 7 bases and 4 bases, there was a span of 16 bases. The donors were adults (healthy and HIV-negative) with no recent acute infections or vaccinations. Running of the assay took place at deep level. Source study methods: ImmunoSEQ junction-only sequences lacked quality scores, so their filtering differed. This table comes from immunoSEQ multiplex PCR, and its TCRdb copy is limited to in-frame clones, with some not included. That table is the source of V, J and clone size, and D and trimming were worked out from the DNA. The data contain approximately 480,000 clones, roughly 85% of them singletons.

The source of this sequence is a woman aged 40 to 55 in good health. Some clones in this sample may be carry-over from other donors' samples. This rearrangement joins TRBV2 to TRBJ2-2; D gene uncertain. Source material: PBMCs. CDR3 residues: CASTLGVDGTGELFF. DNA for the CDR3: TGTGCCAGCACCTTAGGAGTCGACGGCACCGGGGAGCTGTTTTTT.